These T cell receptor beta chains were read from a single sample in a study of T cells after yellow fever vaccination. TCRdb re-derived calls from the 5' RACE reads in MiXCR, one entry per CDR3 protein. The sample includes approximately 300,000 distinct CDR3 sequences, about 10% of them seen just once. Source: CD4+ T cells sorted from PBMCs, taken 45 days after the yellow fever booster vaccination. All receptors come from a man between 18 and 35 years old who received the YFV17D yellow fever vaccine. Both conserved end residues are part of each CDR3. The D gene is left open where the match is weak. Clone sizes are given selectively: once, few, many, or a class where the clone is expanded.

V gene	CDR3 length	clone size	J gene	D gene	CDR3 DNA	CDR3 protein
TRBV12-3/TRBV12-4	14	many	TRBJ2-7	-	TGTGCCAGCAGCCTTTATGAGACAGGTGGCGAGCAGTACTTC	CASSLYETGGEQYF
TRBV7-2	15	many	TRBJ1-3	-	TGTGCCAGCAGCCCACAAACGGGTACTGGAAACACCATATATTTT	CASSPQTGTGNTIYF
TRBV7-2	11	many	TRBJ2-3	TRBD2	TGTGCCAGCAGGCGGGGGGATACGCAGTATTTT	CASRRGDTQYF
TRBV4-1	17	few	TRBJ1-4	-	TGCGCCAGCAGCCAAGGGCTGGCAGTAAACCTTCGGGAAAAACTGTTTTTT	CASSQGLAVNLREKLFF
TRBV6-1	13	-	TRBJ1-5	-	TGTGCCAGCAGCACAGGGTACTGGCAGCCCCAGCATTTT	CASSTGYWQPQHF
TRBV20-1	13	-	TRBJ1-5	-	TGCAGTGCTAGGAGATCAGGGAATCAGCCCCAGCATTTT	CSARRSGNQPQHF
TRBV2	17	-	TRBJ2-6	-	TGTGCCAGCACCAAACAGCGGAAGGGAGCCGGGGCCAACGTCCTGACTTTC	CASTKQRKGAGANVLTF
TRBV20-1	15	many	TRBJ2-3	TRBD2	TGCAGTGCTGCCCAGGGACTAGCGGGGGGAGGGACGCAGTATTTT	CSAAQGLAGGGTQYF
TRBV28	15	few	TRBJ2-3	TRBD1	TGTGCCAGCAGTTTACCTGGACAGGACACAGATACGCAGTATTTT	CASSLPGQDTDTQYF
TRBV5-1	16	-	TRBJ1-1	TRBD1	TGCGCCAGCAGCTTGGCGACAGGGGCATGGAACACTGAAGCTTTCTTT	CASSLATGAWNTEAFF